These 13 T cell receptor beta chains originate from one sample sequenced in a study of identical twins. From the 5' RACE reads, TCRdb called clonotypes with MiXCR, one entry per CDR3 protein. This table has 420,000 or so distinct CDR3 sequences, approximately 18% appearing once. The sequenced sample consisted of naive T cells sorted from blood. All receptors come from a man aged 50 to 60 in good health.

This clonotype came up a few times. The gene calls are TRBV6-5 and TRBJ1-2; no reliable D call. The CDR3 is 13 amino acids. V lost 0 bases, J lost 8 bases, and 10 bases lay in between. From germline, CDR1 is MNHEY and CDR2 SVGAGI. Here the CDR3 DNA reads TGTGCCAGCAGTTACTCGTTCGCAGTCGGCTACACCTTC. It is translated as CASSYSFAVGYTF.

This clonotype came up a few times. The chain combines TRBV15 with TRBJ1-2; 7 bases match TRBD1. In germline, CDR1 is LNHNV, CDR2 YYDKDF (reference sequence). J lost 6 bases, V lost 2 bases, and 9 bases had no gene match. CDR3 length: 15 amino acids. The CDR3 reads CATSRPDRARHGYTF. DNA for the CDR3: TGTGCCACCAGCAGACCCGACAGGGCTCGCCATGGCTACACCTTC.

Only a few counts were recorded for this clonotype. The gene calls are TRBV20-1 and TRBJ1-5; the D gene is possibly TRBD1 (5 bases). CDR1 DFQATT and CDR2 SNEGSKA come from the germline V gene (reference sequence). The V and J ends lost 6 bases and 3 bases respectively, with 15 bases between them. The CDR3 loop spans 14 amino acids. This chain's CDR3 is CSALGGAPNQPQHF. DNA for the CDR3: TGCAGTGCCCTGGGAGGGGCACCCAATCAGCCCCAGCATTTT.

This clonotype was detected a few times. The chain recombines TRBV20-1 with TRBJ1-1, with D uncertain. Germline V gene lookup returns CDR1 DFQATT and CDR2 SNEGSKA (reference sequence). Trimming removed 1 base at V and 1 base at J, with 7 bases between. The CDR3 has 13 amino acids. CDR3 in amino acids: CSARVQRNTEAFF. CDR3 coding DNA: TGCAGTGCTAGAGTTCAGAGGAACACTGAAGCTTTCTTT.

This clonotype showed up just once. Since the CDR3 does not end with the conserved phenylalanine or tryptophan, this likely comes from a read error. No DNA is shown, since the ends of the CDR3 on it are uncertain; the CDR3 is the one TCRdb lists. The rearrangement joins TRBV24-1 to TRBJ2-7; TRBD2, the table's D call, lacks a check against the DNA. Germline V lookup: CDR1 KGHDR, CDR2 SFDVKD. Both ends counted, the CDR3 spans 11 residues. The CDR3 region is CASSAGLAAPT.

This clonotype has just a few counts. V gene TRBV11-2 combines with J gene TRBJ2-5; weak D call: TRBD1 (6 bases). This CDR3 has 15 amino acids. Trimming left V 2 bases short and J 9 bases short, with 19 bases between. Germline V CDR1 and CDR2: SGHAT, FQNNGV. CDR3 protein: CASSLSPRDPGAQYF. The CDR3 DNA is TGTGCCAGCAGCTTAAGTCCTAGGGATCCAGGGGCCCAGTACTTC.

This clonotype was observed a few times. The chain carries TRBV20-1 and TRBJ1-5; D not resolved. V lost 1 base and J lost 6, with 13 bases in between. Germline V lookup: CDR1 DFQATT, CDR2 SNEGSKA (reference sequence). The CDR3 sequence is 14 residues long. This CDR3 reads CSARVALRGQPQHF. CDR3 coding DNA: TGCAGTGCTAGAGTGGCCCTACGGGGTCAGCCCCAGCATTTT.

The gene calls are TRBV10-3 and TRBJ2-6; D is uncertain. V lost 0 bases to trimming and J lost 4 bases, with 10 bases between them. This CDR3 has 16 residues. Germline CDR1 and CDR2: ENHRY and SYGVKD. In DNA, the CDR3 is TGTGCCATCAGTGAGTCGGCTGGAGCGGGGGCCAACGTCCTGACTTTC. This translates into CAISESAGAGANVLTF.

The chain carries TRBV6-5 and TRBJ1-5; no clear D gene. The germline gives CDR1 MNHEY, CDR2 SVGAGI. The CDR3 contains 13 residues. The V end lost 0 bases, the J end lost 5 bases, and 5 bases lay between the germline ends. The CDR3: CASSYSPDQPQHF. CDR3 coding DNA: TGTGCCAGCAGTTACTCGCCTGATCAGCCCCAGCATTTT.

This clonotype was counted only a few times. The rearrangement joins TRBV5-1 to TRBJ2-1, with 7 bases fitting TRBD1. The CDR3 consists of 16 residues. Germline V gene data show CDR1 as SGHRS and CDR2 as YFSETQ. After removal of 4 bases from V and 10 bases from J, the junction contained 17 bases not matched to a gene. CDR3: CASSPNLRGLGGEQFF. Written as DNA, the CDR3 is TGCGCCAGCAGCCCAAACCTCCGGGGCCTAGGGGGCGAGCAGTTCTTC.

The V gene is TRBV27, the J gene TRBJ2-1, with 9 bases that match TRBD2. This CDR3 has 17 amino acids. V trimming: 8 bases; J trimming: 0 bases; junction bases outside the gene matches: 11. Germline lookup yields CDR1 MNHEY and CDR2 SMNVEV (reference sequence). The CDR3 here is CASGRLAGLSSYNEQFF. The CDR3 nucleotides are TGTGCCAGCGGTCGCCTAGCGGGACTTAGCTCCTACAATGAGCAGTTCTTC.

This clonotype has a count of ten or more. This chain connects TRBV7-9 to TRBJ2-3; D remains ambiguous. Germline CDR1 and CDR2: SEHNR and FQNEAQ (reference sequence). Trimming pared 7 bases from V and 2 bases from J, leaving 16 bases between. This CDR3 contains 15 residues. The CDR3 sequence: CASTRSARNTDTQYF. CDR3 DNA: TGTGCCAGCACTAGGTCGGCCCGAAACACAGATACGCAGTATTTT.

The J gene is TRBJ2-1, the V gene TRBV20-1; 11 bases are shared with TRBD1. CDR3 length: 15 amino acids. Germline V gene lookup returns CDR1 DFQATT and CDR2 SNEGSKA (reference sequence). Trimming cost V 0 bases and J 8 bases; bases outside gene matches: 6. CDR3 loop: CSAREGQGETDEQFF. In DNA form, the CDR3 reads TGCAGTGCTAGAGAGGGACAGGGGGAAACAGATGAGCAGTTCTTC.